Listed here are 10 T cell receptor beta chains from one sample, sequenced in a study of blood T cell repertoires in COVID-19. Using immunoSEQ multiplex PCR, the repertoire was profiled, and TCRdb retains in-frame clones only, with some absent. Of 150,000 to 180,000 clones in the sample, under 85% are singletons; the top ten hold about 4%. The sequenced sample was peripheral blood. The receptor set was obtained from a woman over 75 with acute or convalescent COVID-19.

This clone was found once. The chain has TRBV5-1 and TRBJ2-2, with TRBD2 matching 11 bases. The CDR3 runs 16 residues. Germline CDR1 is SGHRS and CDR2 is YFSETQ. The V segment lost 4 bases and the J segment 1 base; nucleotides outside the gene matches: 3. As DNA, the CDR3 is TGCGCCAGCAGCCCAGGGACTAGCGGGAACACCGGGGAGCTGTTTTTT. It encodes CASSPGTSGNTGELFF.

As for this clone: An end of the junction does not agree with germline; a read error may underlie this. The genes are TRBV11-2 and TRBJ2-1; 7 positions agree with TRBD1. The germline CDR1 and CDR2 sequences are SGHAT and FQNNGV. The CDR3 is 18 amino acids. The DNA for the CDR3 is TGTGCCAGCTGCTTAGTCTTCGGGTCAGGGGGCTCCTACAATGAGCAGTTCTTC. Its translation: CASCLVFGSGGSYNEQFF.

The V and J genes are TRBV5-8 and TRBJ1-4; tentatively, D is TRBD1 (5 bases). Germline assignment: CDR1 SGHTS and CDR2 YDEGEE. V was cut by 3 bases and J by 3 bases, with 12 bases left in between. The CDR3 sequence is 15 residues long. CDR3 DNA: TGTGCCAGCAGCTCCGTGACAGACCCTAATGAAAAACTGTTTTTT. Residues: CASSSVTDPNEKLFF.

A few counts support this clone. The V gene is TRBV11-3, the J gene TRBJ2-1; 11 bases align to TRBD2. Per the germline V gene, CDR1 is SGHNT and CDR2 is YENEEA. The J segment lost 1 base and the V segment lost 4 bases, leaving 3 bases of the junction unmatched. The CDR3 totals 16 residues. CDR3 nucleotide sequence: TGTGCCAGCAGCTCGGCTAGCGGGAGGTCCTACAATGAGCAGTTCTTC. It is translated as CASSSASGRSYNEQFF. The complete variable domain, with remaining parts taken from reference TRBV11-3 and TRBJ2-1, reads EAGVVQSPRYKIIEKKQPVAFWCNPISGHNTLYWYLQNLGQGPELLIRYENEEAVDDSQLPKDRFSAERLKGVDSTLKIQPAELGDSAVYLCASSSASGRSYNEQFFGPGTRLTVL.

The V and J genes are TRBV7-8 and TRBJ2-1; no firm D call. The V end lost 5 bases, the J end lost 5 bases, and 7 bases lay between the germline ends. Per the germline V gene, CDR1 is SGHVS and CDR2 is FQNEAQ. This CDR3 spans 12 amino acids. CDR3 protein: CASSLRNNEQFF. The DNA of the CDR3 is TGTGCCAGCAGCCTGAGAAACAATGAGCAGTTCTTC.

The V call is TRBV14, the J call TRBJ2-7; the match to TRBD1 covers 7 bases. Germline V gene data show CDR1 as SGHDN and CDR2 as FVKESK. This CDR3 contains 15 residues. Losses at the gene ends were 4 bases for V and 5 bases for J; bases not matched to a gene: 11. CDR3 coding DNA: TGTGCCAGCAGCCTGAGGATGTTCAGGGGGAACGAGCAGTACTTC. This gives the protein CASSLRMFRGNEQYF.

CDR3 sequence (DNA): TGTGCCAGCAGTTCCCGAGAAGCGGAAAGCACAGATACGCAGTATTTT. This sequence encodes CASSSREAESTDTQYF. The rearrangement uses TRBV6-5 and TRBJ2-3; D is possibly TRBD2 (5 bases). The V and J ends lost 4 bases and 0 bases respectively, with 14 bases between them. The CDR3 length is 16 residues. In germline, CDR1 is MNHEY, CDR2 SVGAGI.

V gene TRBV5-1 combines with J gene TRBJ2-7; 9 nucleotides match TRBD1. After removal of 2 bases from V and 2 bases from J, the junction contained 5 bases not matched to a gene. Germline CDR1 reads SGHRS; CDR2 reads YFSETQ. This CDR3 is 15 amino acids long. The CDR3 bases are TGCGCCAGCAGCTTATCCGGGACAGGGCCCTACGAGCAGTACTTC. Protein: CASSLSGTGPYEQYF.

This clone was seen more than once but under ten times. The chain recombines TRBV30 with TRBJ1-3, with D possibly being TRBD1 (6 bases). V dropped 3 bases and J dropped 7 bases, with 19 bases sitting between them. This CDR3 spans 15 amino acids. The germline gives CDR1 GTSNPN, CDR2 SVGIG (reference sequence). The CDR3 DNA sequence: TGTGCCTGGAGCTTTCAGGGGATCGTTATCAACACCATATATTTT. Translated: CAWSFQGIVINTIYF.

The chain combines TRBV5-1 with TRBJ2-1; TRBD2 matches at 9 bases. Germline-derived CDR1 and CDR2 are SGHRS and YFSETQ. V gave up 0 bases and J gave up 6 bases; unmatched junction bases: 4. CDR3 length: 15 amino acids. The CDR3 region has the DNA TGCGCCAGCAGCTTGGGTAGCGGGGGAGGCAATGAGCAGTTCTTC. The encoded protein is CASSLGSGGGNEQFF.